This TCR beta chain was captured by sequencing in a study of CD8 T cells in Susac syndrome. Random hexamers primed reverse transcription of about 0.5 to 1 ug RNA. The amplification used immunoSEQ multiplex PCR on TCR beta CDR3; it spanned 54 Vbeta and 13 Jbeta. MiXCR, run by TCRdb on the immunoSEQ multiplex PCR reads, gives a single entry per CDR3 protein. This table has some 200,000 distinct CDR3 sequences, approximately 96% appearing once. There are 17 residues in the CDR3. V shed 3 bases and J 4 bases; nucleotides not matched to a gene: 8. Germline lookup yields CDR1 MGHRA and CDR2 YSYEKL. The sequence derives from a human donor with Susac syndrome. This chain joins TRBV4-1 and TRBJ2-5; 13 bases match TRBD2. The material sequenced was CD4+ T cells from PBMCs. The CDR3 DNA follows: TGCGCCAGCAGCCAGGCACCGGGACTAGCGGGGCGAGAGACCCAGTACTTC. Its translation is CASSQAPGLAGRETQYF.